Included here is one T cell receptor beta chain sequence, with context. This CDR3 is 15 amino acids long. CDR1 and CDR2 from the germline V gene are LGHNA and YSLEER. Trimming took off 0 bases at V and 3 bases at J, with 12 bases between the two ends. Repertoires were generated with immunoSEQ multiplex PCR, while TCRdb's copy carries only in-frame clones and drops some. The sample includes about 50,000 clones, approximately 90% of them seen just once. This entry is derived from a study of blood T cell repertoires in COVID-19. This receptor was taken from a man aged 45-60 years with active COVID-19. Sequenced material: peripheral blood. The genes are TRBV4-3 and TRBJ2-7, with D unclear. CDR3 bases: TGCGCCAGCAGCCAAGAGGCGGCCGAGTACTACGAGCAGTACTTC. Its protein is CASSQEAAEYYEQYF.